The T cell receptor (beta chain) under discussion was sequenced for a study of blood T cell repertoires in COVID-19. Measured with immunoSEQ multiplex PCR; TCRdb has only the in-frame clones, and not every one. Altogether over 200,000 clones are present, 60% to 75% being singletons, with the ten largest covering 2.5% to 4%. V lost 2 bases, J lost 6 bases, and 11 bases stayed unmatched. Germline V gene lookup returns CDR1 SGHDN and CDR2 FVKESK. There are 18 residues in the CDR3. The chain recombines TRBV14 with TRBJ2-1, with 12 bases that match TRBD2. Sequencing was performed on peripheral blood. The sequence was collected from a woman over 75 with acute or convalescent COVID-19. CDR3 protein: CASSQFVLAGGPVNEQFF. CDR3 coding DNA: TGTGCCAGCAGCCAATTCGTTCTAGCGGGAGGGCCTGTCAATGAGCAGTTCTTC.